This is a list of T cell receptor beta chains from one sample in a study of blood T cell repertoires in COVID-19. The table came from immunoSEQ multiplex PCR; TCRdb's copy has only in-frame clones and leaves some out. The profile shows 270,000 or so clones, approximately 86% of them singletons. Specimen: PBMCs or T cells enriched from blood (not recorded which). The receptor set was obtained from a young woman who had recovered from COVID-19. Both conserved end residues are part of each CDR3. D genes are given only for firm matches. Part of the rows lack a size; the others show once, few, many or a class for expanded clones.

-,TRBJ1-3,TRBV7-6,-,CASSLVPQYSGNTIYF,TGTGCCAGCAGCTTAGTTCCACAATACTCTGGAAACACCATATATTTT
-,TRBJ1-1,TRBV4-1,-,CASNPWQGNTEAFF,TGCGCCAGCAATCCTTGGCAGGGGAACACTGAAGCTTTCTTT
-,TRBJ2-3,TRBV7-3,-,CASSLGLIDTQYF,TGTGCCAGCAGCTTAGGCTTGATAGATACGCAGTATTTT
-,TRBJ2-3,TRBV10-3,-,CAISLETDTQYF,TGTGCCATCAGCCTAGAAACAGATACGCAGTATTTT
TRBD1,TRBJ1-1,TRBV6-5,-,CASSTGTGRYEAFF,TGTGCCAGCAGCACCGGGACAGGGCGATATGAAGCTTTCTTT
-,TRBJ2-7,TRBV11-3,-,CASSLDPGYEQYF,TGTGCCAGCAGCTTAGATCCGGGCTACGAGCAGTACTTC
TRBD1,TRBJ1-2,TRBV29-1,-,CSVERAKWDRLYGYTF,TGCAGCGTTGAACGGGCTAAATGGGACAGACTCTATGGCTACACCTTC
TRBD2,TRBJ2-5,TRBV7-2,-,CASASGGGETQYF,TGTGCCAGCGCGAGCGGGGGGGGAGAGACCCAGTACTTC
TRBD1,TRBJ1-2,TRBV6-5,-,CASSRGRGLSGYTF,TGTGCCAGCAGCCGGGGCAGGGGGCTAAGTGGCTACACCTTC
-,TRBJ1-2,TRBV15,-,CATSRGSGYTF,TGTGCCACCAGCAGAGGTAGTGGCTACACCTTC
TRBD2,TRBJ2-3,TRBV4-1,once,CASSQERGGPDTQYF,TGCGCCAGCAGCCAAGAGCGGGGGGGCCCAGATACGCAGTATTTT
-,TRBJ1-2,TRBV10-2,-,CASSDQGYGYTF,TGCGCCAGCAGTGACCAGGGCTATGGCTACACCTTC
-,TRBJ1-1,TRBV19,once,CASSKGQGRAEAFF,TGTGCCAGTAGTAAGGGACAAGGGAGGGCTGAAGCTTTCTTT
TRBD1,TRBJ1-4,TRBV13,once,CASSTGGFNEKLFF,TGTGCCAGCAGCACAGGGGGTTTTAATGAAAAACTGTTTTTT
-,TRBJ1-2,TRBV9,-,CASSADRRRGYTF,TGTGCCAGCAGTGCCGACAGGCGTCGAGGCTACACCTTC